This paragraph reports one T cell receptor (beta chain). Antigen unknown. TCRdb redid the calling of the RT-PCR reads with MiXCR, one entry per CDR3 protein. The repertoire consists of approximately 730,000 distinct CDR3 sequences, with over 11% occurring once and the leading ten covering less than 7%. Per the germline V gene, CDR1 is DFQATT and CDR2 is SNEGSKA (reference sequence). V lost 5 bases and J lost 3; bases outside the gene matches: 4. The CDR3 totals 13 residues. This entry belongs to a study of response to subunit inactivated influenza vaccine. Whole-study results and caveats: It was suggested by the authors that few new T cells are recruited by each seasonal influenza vaccination.

The sequence came from a man aged 50 to 59 who received an inactivated influenza vaccine. The material was PBMCs from blood, obtained around two weeks before vaccination. V is TRBV20-1 and J is TRBJ2-5, with 9 bases aligning to TRBD1. CDR3 sequence: CSAGGQGKETQYF. The CDR3, as DNA: TGCAGTGCTGGGGGACAGGGAAAAGAGACCCAGTACTTC.